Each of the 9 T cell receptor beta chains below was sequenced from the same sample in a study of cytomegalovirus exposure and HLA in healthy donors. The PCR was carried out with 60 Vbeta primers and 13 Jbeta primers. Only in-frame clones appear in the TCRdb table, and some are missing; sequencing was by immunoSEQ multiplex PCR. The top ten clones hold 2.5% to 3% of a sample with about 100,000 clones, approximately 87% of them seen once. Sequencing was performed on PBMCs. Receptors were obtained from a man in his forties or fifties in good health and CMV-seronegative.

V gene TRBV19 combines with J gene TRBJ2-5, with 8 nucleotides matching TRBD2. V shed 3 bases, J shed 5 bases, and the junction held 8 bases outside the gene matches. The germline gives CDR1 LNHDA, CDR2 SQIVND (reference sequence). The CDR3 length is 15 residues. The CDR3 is CASSIQGLDTETQYF. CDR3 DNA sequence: TGTGCCAGTAGTATTCAGGGACTAGATACGGAGACCCAGTACTTC. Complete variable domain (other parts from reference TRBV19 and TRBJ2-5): DGGITQSPKYLFRKEGQNVTLSCEQNLNHDAMYWYRQDPGQGLRLIYYSQIVNDFQKGDIAEGYSVSREKKESFPLTVTSAQKNPTAFYLCASSIQGLDTETQYFGPGTRLLVL.

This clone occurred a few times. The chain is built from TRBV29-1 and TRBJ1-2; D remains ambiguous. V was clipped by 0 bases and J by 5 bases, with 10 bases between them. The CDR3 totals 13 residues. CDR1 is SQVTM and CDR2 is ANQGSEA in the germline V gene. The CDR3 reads CSVEESPAYGYTF. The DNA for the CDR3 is TGCAGCGTTGAAGAAAGTCCAGCGTATGGCTACACCTTC.

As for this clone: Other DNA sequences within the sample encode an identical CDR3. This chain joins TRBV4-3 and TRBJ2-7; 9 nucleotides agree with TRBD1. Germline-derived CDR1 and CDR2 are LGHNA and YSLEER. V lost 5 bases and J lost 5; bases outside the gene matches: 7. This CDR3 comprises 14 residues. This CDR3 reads CASSSGQGFDEQYF. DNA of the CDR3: TGCGCCAGCAGCTCGGGACAGGGTTTTGACGAGCAGTACTTC.

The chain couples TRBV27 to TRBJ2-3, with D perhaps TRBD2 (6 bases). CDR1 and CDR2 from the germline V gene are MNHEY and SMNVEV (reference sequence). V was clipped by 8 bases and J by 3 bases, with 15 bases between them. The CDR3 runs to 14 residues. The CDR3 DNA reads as TGTGCCAGCCGTCCCGCGGGGTTGACAGATACGCAGTATTTT. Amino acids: CASRPAGLTDTQYF.

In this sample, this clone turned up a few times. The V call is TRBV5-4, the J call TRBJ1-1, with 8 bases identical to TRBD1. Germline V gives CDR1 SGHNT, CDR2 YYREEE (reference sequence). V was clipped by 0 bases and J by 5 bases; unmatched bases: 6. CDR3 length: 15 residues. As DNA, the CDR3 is TGTGCCAGCAGCTTGGGTGCAGGGGGCTATACTGAAGCTTTCTTT. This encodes CASSLGAGGYTEAFF.

The CDR3 reads CASSPQGTALGGLETQYF. In DNA form, the CDR3 reads TGTGCCAGCTCACCACAGGGGACAGCTCTAGGGGGTCTAGAGACCCAGTACTTC. This chain connects TRBV18 to TRBJ2-5, with 7 bases fitting TRBD1. CDR3 length: 18 residues. J was trimmed by 4 bases and V by 1 base; bases with no gene match: 15. CDR1 is KGHSH, CDR2 LQKENI, per germline.

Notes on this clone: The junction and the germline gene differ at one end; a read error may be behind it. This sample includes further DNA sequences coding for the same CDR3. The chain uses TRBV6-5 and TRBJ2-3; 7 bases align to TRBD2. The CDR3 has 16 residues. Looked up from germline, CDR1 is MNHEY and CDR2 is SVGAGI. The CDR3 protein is CASSSWDYPSTDTQYF. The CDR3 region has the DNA TGCGCCAGCAGTTCCTGGGACTACCCAAGCACAGATACGCAGTATTTT.

In nucleotides, the CDR3 is TGTGCCAGCAGTTCGGGGGAGGCAGATCTTAACTATGGCTACACCTTC. The encoded protein is CASSSGEADLNYGYTF. This chain links TRBV9 with TRBJ1-2; maybe TRBD1 (5 bases). In germline, CDR1 is SGDLS, CDR2 YYNGEE. The length of the CDR3 is 16 residues. Trimming took off 5 bases at V and 1 base at J, with 18 bases between the two ends.

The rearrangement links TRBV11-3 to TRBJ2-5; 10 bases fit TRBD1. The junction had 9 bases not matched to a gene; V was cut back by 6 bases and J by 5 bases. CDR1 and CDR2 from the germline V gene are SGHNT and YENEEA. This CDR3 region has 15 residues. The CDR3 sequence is CASSLLTGGWETQYF. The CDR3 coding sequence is TGTGCCAGCAGTTTATTGACAGGGGGCTGGGAGACCCAGTACTTC.